This note documents a single T cell receptor beta chain sequence. Its specific antigen is unknown. No base quality information exists; no much larger clone differs at one position. The collaborating institutions used their own protocols to collect whole blood in K2EDTA tubes. For TCRbeta analysis, collaborators shipped samples as frozen whole blood, isolated PBMCs, or DNA extracted from either of those sample types. The source of the sample is a study of blood T cell repertoires in COVID-19 (dated by TCRdb to 2020 to 2021). As for the study more broadly: Samples from collaborators originated in the United States, Italy and Spain and spanned both the acute and convalescent phases of COVID-19. The repertoires were released in a freely available public database meant as a resource for research on the immune response to SARS-CoV-2. Samples were obtained from the ongoing ImmuneRACE study (first 160 participants) and from 1,200 or so subjects provided by 6 global collaborators. A de-identified subject ID, COVID-19 status, age in years and sex were almost always included in the sample metadata. HLA class I and class II types, where available, came from metadata supplied by the sample provider rather than from assay-based typing. Subjects who had been exposed to COVID-19, were actively infected with it, or had recovered from it provided the deeply sampled blood TCRbeta repertoires that made up the dataset. The prospective study material was composed of cDNA or gDNA derived from T cells, B-cell-depleted T cells, or PBMCs.

Results the study describes overall, beyond this receptor: The quantity of clinical and demographic metadata differed by source and by participant and was supplied without curation.

The immunoSEQ Assay, a bias-controlled multiplex PCR, was used to amplify TCRbeta CDR3 regions from genomic DNA. The study's processing was this. Within the assay, amplification of reference gene primers was used to estimate how many nucleated cells each sample contained. To quantify the absolute abundance of each unique TCRbeta CDR3 rearrangement, sequence reads were collapsed and filtered. For each sample, productive Simpson clonality was calculated as the square root of Simpson's diversity index across productive rearrangements. Held by TCRdb, this immuneACCESS table contains in-frame sequences only and omits some clones. Under half of the omission traces to an unresolved V gene where checked; the cause of the rest is unknown. V and J calls and clone size are as listed in that table; D and trimming were resolved from the DNA. Here the sample has under 300,000 clones; about 86% occur a single time. Roughly 6.3% of the sample comes from the top ten.

Counted from cysteine to phenylalanine, this CDR3 has 15 amino acids. Here the CDR3 DNA is all that survives: 45 bases in frame from base 1. The junction shows trimming of 4 bases on V and 4 bases on J, plus 15 bases between the germline ends. From the germline V gene (reference sequence), CDR1 is SGHKS and CDR2 is YYEKEE. The chain couples TRBV5-5 to TRBJ1-3; matching of 5 bases hints at TRBD1 as the D gene. The TCR sequence derives from a man in his 60s with acute or convalescent COVID-19. The sample was peripheral blood. The bases read TGTGCCAGCAGCCCCCAGGGCCGCTTGGGAAACACCATATATTTT. Translated, it reads CASSPQGRLGNTIYF. With the rest looked up from the reference TRBV5-5 and TRBJ1-3 genes rather than sequenced, the full variable domain is DAGVTQSPTHLIKTRGQQVTLRCSPISGHKSVSWYQQVLGQGPQFIFQYYEKEERGRGNFPDRFSARQFPNYSSELNVNALLLGDSALYLCASSPQGRLGNTIYFGEGSWLTVV.